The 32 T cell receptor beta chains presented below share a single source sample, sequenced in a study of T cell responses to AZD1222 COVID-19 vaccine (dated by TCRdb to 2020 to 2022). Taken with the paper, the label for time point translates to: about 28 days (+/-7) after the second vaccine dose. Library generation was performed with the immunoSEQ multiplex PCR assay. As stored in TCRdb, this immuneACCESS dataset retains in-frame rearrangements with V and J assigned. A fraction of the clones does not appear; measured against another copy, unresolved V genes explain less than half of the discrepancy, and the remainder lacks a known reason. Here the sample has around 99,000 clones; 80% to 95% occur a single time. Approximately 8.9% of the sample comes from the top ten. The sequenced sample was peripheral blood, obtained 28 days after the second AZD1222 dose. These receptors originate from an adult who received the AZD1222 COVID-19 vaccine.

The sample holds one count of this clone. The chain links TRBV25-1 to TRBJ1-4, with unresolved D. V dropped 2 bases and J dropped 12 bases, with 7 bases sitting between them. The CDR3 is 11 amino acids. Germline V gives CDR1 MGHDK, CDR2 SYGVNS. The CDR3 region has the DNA TGTGCCAGCAGTGAAGCCCAAGAACTGTTTTTT. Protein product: CASSEAQELFF.

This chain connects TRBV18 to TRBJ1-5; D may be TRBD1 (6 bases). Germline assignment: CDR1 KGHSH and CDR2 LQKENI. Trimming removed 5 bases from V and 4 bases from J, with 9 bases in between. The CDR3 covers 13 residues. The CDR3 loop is CASSVTGNQPQHF. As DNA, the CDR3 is TGTGCCAGCTCAGTAACAGGGAATCAGCCCCAGCATTTT. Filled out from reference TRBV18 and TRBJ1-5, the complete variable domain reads NAGVMQNPRHLVRRRGQEARLRCSPMKGHSHVYWYRQLPEEGLKFMVYLQKENIIDESGMPKERFSAEFPKEGPSILRIQQVVRGDSAAYFCASSVTGNQPQHFGDGTRLSIL.

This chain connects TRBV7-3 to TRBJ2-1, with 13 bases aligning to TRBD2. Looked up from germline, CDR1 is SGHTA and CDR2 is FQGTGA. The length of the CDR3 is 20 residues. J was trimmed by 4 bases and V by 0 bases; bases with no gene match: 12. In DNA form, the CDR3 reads TGTGCCAGCAGCTTAACGACTAGCGGGGGGCTACCGGAGCTTTACAATGAGCAGTTCTTC. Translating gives CASSLTTSGGLPELYNEQFF.

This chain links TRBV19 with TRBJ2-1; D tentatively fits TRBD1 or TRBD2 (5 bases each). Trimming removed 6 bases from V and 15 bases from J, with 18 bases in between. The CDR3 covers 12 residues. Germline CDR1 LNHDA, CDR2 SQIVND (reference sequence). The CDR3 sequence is CASSAQRGGRFF. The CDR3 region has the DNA TGTGCCAGTAGCGCCCAGAGGGGCGGTCGGTTCTTC.

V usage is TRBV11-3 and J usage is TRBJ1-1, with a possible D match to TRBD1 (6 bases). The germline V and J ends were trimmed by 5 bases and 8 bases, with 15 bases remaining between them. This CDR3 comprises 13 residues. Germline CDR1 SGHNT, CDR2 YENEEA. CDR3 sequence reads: CASSPRVGAEAFF. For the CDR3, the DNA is TGTGCCAGCAGCCCAAGAGTGGGGGCAGAAGCTTTCTTT.

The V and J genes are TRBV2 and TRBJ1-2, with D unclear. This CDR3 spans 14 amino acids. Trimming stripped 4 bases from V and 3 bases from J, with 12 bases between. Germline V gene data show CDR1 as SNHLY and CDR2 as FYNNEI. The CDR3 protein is CASSGVARDYGYTF. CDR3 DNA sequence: TGTGCCAGCAGTGGCGTGGCTAGGGACTATGGCTACACCTTC.

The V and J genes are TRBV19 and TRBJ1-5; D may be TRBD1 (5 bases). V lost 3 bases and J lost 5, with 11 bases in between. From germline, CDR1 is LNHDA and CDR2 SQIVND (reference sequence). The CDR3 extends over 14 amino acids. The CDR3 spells CASSMQGTYQPQHF. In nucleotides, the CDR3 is TGTGCCAGTAGTATGCAGGGTACCTATCAGCCCCAGCATTTT.

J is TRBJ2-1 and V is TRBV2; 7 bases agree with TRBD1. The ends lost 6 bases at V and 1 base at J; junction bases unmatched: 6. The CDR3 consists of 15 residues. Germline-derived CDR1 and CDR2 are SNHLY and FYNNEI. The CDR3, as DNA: TGTGCCAGCAGCGTAGACAGGGAATCCTACAATGAGCAGTTCTTC. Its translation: CASSVDRESYNEQFF.

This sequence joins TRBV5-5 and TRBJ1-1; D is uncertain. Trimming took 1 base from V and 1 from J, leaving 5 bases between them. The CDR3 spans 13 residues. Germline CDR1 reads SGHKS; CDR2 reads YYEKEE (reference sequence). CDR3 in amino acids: CASSLSPNTEAFF. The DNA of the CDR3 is TGTGCCAGCAGCTTGTCTCCGAACACTGAAGCTTTCTTT.

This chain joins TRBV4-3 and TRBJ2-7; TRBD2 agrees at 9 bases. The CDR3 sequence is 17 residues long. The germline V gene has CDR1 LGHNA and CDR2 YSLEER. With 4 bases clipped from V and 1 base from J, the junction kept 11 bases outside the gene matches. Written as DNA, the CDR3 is TGCGCCAGCAGCCCAAAGGGCCTAGCGGGGAAGTCCTACGAGCAGTACTTC. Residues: CASSPKGLAGKSYEQYF.

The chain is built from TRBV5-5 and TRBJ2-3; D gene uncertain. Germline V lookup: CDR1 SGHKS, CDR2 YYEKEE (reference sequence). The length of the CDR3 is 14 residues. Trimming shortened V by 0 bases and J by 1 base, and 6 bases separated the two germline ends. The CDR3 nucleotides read TGTGCCAGCAGCTTGGGTGTCGGCACAGATACGCAGTATTTT. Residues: CASSLGVGTDTQYF.

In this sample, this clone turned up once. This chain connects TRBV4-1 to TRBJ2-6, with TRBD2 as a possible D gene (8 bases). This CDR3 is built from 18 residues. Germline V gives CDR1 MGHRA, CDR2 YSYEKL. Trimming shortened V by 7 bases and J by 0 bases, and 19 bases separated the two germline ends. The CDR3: CASKTGGTEHSGANVLTF. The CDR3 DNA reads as TGCGCCAGCAAGACGGGGGGGACAGAGCACTCTGGGGCCAACGTCCTGACTTTC.

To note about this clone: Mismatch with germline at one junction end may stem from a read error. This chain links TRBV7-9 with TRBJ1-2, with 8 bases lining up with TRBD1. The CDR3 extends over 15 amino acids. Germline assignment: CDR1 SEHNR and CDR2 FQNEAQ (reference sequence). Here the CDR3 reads CASSLAGGPNYGYTF. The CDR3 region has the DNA TGTGCCAGCAGCCTAGCAGGGGGCCCTAACTATGGCTACACCTTC.

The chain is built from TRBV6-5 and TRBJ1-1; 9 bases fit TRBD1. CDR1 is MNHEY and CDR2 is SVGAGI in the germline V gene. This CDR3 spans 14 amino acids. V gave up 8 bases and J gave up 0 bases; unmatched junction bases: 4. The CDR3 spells CASSGTGMNTEAFF. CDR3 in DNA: TGTGCCAGCTCGGGGACAGGGATGAACACTGAAGCTTTCTTT.

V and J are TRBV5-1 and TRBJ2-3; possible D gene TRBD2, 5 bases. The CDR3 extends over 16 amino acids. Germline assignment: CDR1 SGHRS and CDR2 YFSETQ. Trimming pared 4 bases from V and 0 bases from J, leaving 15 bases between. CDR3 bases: TGCGCCAGCAGCCCGCGTGAGCGGTGGAGCACAGATACGCAGTATTTT. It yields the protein CASSPRERWSTDTQYF. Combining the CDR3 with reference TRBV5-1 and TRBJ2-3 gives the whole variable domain KAGVTQTPRYLIKTRGQQVTLSCSPISGHRSVSWYQQTPGQGLQFLFEYFSETQRNKGNFPGRFSGRQFSNSRSEMNVSTLELGDSALYLCASSPRERWSTDTQYFGPGTRLTVL.

The chain's CDR3 is CASSVLAGVTDTQYF. The CDR3 DNA follows: TGTGCCAGTAGTGTACTAGCGGGAGTCACAGATACGCAGTATTTT. The chain combines TRBV19 with TRBJ2-3, with 11 bases lining up with TRBD2. The J segment lost 2 bases and the V segment lost 5 bases, leaving 3 bases of the junction unmatched. Germline V CDR1 and CDR2: LNHDA, SQIVND (reference sequence). This CDR3 has 15 residues.

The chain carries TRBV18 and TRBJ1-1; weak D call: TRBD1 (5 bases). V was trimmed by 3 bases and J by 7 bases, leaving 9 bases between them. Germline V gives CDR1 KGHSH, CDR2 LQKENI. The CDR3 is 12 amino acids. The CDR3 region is CASSPGVGEAFF. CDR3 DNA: TGTGCCAGCTCACCGGGGGTGGGTGAAGCTTTCTTT.

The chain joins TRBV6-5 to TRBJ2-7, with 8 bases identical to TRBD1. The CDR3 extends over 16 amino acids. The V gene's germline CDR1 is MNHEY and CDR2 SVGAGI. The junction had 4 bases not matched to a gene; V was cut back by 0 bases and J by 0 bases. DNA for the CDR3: TGTGCCAGCAGTTACTCGTTTGGGACAGGCTCCTACGAGCAGTACTTC. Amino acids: CASSYSFGTGSYEQYF.

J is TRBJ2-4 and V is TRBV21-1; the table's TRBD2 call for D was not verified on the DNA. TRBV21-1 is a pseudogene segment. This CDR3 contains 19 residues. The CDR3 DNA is TGTGCCAGCAAGGAAACGGGAGATCAGATCTCAGTAGCCAAAAACATTCAGTACTTC. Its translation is CASKETGDQISVAKNIQYF.

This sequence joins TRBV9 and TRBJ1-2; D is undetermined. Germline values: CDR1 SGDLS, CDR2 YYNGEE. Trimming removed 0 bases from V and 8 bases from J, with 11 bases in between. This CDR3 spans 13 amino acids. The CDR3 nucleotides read TGTGCCAGCAGCGTAGGGTCGGGTGGAGGCTACACCTTC. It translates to CASSVGSGGGYTF.

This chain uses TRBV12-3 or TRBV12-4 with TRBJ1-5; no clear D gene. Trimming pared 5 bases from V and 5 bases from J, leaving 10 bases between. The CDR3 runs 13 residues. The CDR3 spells CASSHPPHQPQHF. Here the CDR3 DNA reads TGTGCCAGCAGTCACCCCCCCCATCAGCCCCAGCATTTT.

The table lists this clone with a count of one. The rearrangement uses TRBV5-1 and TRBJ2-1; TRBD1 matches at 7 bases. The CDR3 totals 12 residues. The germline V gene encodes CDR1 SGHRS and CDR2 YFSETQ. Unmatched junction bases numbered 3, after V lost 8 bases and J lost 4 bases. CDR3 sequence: CASGTDYNEQFF. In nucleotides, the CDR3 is TGCGCCAGTGGGACAGATTACAATGAGCAGTTCTTC.

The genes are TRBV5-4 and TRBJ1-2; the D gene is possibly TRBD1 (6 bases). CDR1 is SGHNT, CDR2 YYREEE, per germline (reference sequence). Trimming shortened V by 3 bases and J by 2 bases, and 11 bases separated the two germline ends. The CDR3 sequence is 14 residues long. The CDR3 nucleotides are TGTGCCAGCAGCTGGAGAGGACAGAACTATGGCTACACCTTC. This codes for CASSWRGQNYGYTF.

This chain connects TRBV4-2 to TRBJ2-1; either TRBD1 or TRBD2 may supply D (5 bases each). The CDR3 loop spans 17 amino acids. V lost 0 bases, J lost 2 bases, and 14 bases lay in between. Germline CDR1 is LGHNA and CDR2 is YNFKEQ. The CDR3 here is CASSQDLAGSTYNEQFF. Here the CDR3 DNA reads TGTGCCAGCAGCCAAGATCTGGCAGGGAGTACCTACAATGAGCAGTTCTTC.

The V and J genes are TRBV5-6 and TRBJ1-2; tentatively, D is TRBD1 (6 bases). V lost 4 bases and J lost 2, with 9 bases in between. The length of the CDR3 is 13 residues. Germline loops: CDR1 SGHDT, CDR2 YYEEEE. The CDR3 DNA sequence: TGTGCCAGCAGCCAGGACAGAAACTATGGCTACACCTTC. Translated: CASSQDRNYGYTF.

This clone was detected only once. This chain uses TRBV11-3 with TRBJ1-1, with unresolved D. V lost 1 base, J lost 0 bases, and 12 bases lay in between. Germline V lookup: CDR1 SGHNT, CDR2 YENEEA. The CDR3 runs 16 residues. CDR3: CASSLGVGSMNTEAFF. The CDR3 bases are TGTGCCAGCAGCTTAGGTGTCGGCAGTATGAACACTGAAGCTTTCTTT.

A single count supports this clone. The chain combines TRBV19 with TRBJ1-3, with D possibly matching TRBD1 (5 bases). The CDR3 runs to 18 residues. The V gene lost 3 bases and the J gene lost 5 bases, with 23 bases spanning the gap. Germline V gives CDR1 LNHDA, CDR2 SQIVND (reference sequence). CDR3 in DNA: TGTGCCAGTAGTATTATGTTTCAGGGATCTACCCTACGAAACACCATATATTTT. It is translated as CASSIMFQGSTLRNTIYF.

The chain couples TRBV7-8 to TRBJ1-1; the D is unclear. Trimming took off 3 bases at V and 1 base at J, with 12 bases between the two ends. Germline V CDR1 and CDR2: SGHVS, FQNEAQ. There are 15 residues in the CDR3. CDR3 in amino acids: CASSFRRGTNTEAFF. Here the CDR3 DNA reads TGTGCCAGCAGCTTCCGGCGGGGTACGAACACTGAAGCTTTCTTT.

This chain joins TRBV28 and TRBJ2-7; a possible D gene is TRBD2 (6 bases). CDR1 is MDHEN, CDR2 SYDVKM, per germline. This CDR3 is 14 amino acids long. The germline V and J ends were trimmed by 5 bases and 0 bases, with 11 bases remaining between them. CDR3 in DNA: TGTGCCAGCAGTCCCCCCGGGAGCTCCTACGAGCAGTACTTC. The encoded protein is CASSPPGSSYEQYF.

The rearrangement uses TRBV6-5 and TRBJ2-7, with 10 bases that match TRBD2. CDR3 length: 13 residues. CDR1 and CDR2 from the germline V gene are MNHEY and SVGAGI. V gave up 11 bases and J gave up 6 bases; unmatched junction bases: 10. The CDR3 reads CAGTSDFVGEQYF. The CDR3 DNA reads TGTGCCGGGACTAGCGATTTCGTAGGCGAGCAGTACTTC.

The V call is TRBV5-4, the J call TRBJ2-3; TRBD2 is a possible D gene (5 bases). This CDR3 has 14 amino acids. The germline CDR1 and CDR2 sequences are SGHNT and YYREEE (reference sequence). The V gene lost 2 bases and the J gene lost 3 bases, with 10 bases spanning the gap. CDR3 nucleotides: TGTGCCAGCAGCTTTAGGACTGGTACAGATACGCAGTATTTT. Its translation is CASSFRTGTDTQYF.

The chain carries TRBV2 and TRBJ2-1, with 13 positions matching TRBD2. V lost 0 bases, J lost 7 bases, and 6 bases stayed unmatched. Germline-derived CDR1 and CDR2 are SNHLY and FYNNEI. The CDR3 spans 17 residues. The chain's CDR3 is CASSEAPGLAGRNEQFF. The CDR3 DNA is TGTGCCAGCAGTGAAGCCCCGGGACTAGCGGGAAGAAATGAGCAGTTCTTC.